This is a list of T cell receptor beta chains from one sample in a study of blood T cell repertoires in COVID-19. Clones were read by immunoSEQ multiplex PCR, and TCRdb kept only the in-frame ones, dropping some. In the table there are approximately 100,000 clones, roughly 90% of which are singletons. Sequencing was carried out using peripheral blood. These receptors were taken from a woman aged 60 to 75 with acute or convalescent COVID-19. Both conserved end residues are trimmed from each CDR3.

>TRBV3-1/TRBV3-2|TRBJ1-6
ASSQGGGSPLH
>TRBV21-1|TRBJ2-3
ASSKAVASGASTDTQY
>TRBV6-6|TRBJ1-2
ASSYSGTAGYT
>TRBV9|TRBJ2-1
ASSVNPPDEQF
>TRBV6-1|TRBJ2-5
ASSEVWGGGTSFWGETQY
>TRBV25-1|TRBJ1-1
ASSEGGGMNTEAF
>TRBV7-8|TRBJ2-2
ASSVYRGRSTGELF
>TRBV6-5|TRBJ1-1
ASSFAAGITEAF
>TRBV28|TRBJ2-7
ASSMGHPSSYEQY
>TRBV10-3|TRBJ2-2
ASRVGLAGEGGELF
>TRBV29-1|TRBJ1-2
SVEGASGYGYT
>TRBV20-1|TRBJ2-1
SASGGNEQF
>TRBV6-6|TRBJ2-3
ASSSQREGLGDTQY
>TRBV28|TRBJ1-6
ASISGNSPLH
>TRBV19|TRBJ2-1
ASIPTSGRAFEQF
>TRBV11-2|TRBJ2-1
ASSLEAGGGYEQF
>TRBV19|TRBJ2-1
ASSIEVQGAYNEQF
>TRBV6-6|TRBJ2-1
ASSTLLGLPDNEQF
>TRBV14|TRBJ2-5
ASSQQREETQY
>TRBV6-5|TRBJ1-2
ASTSKGGGYT
>TRBV27|TRBJ1-5
ASSLLGTDSNQPQH
>TRBV27|TRBJ2-2
ASRRQGAFTGELF
>TRBV6-5|TRBJ1-2
ASSLGQRDGYT
>TRBV6-6|TRBJ2-7
ASSAQGGYEQY
>TRBV7-2|TRBJ1-1
ASSSQTGGQAEAF
>TRBV19|TRBJ1-5
ASSSPGFQPQH
>TRBV3-1/TRBV3-2|TRBJ1-5
ASSVDSLSNQPQH
>TRBV15|TRBJ1-2
ATSRDASYGYT
>TRBV18|TRBJ1-1
ASSPPAQHTEAF
>TRBV5-1|TRBJ2-3
ASSLAQATGTQY
>TRBV5-1|TRBJ1-6
ASSLAPGQNSPLH
>TRBV2|TRBJ1-1
ASRPWTALNTEAF
>TRBV6-5|TRBJ2-1
ASTSGSGLDEQF
>TRBV5-1|TRBJ2-2
ASSLGQINTGELF
>TRBV11-2|TRBJ2-5
ASSSLATRLQETQY
>TRBV3-1/TRBV3-2|TRBJ1-1
ASSQGGGTTEAF
>TRBV5-5|TRBJ1-6
ASSFFDGDNSPLH
>TRBV2|TRBJ2-2
ASSPLLAGGSFANTGELF
>TRBV11-3|TRBJ2-5
ASSFVGETQY
>TRBV2|TRBJ2-2
ASRELALANTGELF
>TRBV6-2/TRBV6-3|TRBJ2-1
ASSSGGTQF
>TRBV5-1|TRBJ2-1
ASSFLGTEQF
>TRBV5-1|TRBJ2-1
ASSLEDRAYNEQF
>TRBV30|TRBJ1-1
AWSTGGTEAF
>TRBV5-8|TRBJ1-1
ASTRNTEAF
>TRBV29-1|TRBJ1-1
SVEGLRPNTEAF
>TRBV6-1|TRBJ2-7
ASSEEGQGTYEQY
>TRBV14|TRBJ1-4
ASSGNRDNLEEKLF
>TRBV13|TRBJ2-7
ASSSSSYEQY
>TRBV10-2|TRBJ2-3
ARSAGASDTQY
>TRBV3-1/TRBV3-2|TRBJ2-7
ASSQGASGRVRGEQY
>TRBV3-1/TRBV3-2|TRBJ2-2
ASSLGLAGTGELF
>TRBV7-6|TRBJ1-2
ASSRDRDRHLGNYGYT
>TRBV28|TRBJ1-3
ASSEQQVDTIY
>TRBV2|TRBJ1-2
ASSEAEDRVYGYT
>TRBV13|TRBJ2-2
ASSARGAGTTGELF
>TRBV30|TRBJ1-4
AWSVTGGDEKLF
>TRBV12-3/TRBV12-4|TRBJ1-2
ASSTGWDYGYT
>TRBV19|TRBJ1-2
ATESGGYT